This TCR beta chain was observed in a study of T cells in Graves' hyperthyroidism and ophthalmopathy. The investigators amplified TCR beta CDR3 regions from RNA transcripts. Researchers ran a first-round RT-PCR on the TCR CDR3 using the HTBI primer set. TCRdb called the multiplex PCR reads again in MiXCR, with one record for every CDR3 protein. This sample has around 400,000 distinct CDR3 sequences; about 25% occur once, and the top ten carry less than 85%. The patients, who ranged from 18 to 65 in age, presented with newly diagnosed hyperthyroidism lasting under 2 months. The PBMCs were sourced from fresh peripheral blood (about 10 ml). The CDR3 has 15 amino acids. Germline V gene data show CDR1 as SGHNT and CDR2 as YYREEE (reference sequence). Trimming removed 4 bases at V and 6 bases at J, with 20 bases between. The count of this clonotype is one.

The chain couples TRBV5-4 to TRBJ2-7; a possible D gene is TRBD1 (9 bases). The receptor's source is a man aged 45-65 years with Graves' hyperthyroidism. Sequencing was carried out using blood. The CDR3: CASSRGGTGIGEQYF. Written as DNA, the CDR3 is TGTGCCAGCAGCCGCGGGGGGACAGGGATCGGCGAGCAGTACTTC.